The 28 T cell receptor beta chains below were found in one sample sequenced in a study of blood T cell repertoires in COVID-19. Only in-frame clones appear in the TCRdb table, and some are missing; sequencing was by immunoSEQ multiplex PCR. Of approximately 93,000 clones listed, almost 90% are singletons. The sample taken for sequencing was peripheral blood. These receptor sequences come from a man in his forties or fifties with COVID-19, enrolled during active disease.

The J gene is TRBJ2-7, the V gene TRBV5-1; D might be TRBD1 (7 bases). There are 14 residues in the CDR3. V was clipped by 4 bases and J by 0 bases, with 11 bases between them. CDR1 SGHRS and CDR2 YFSETQ come from the germline V gene. The CDR3 protein is CASSRGTVSYEQYF. CDR3 sequence (DNA): TGCGCCAGCAGCCGGGGGACAGTCTCCTACGAGCAGTACTTC.

This clone appeared once. This chain connects TRBV6-5 to TRBJ1-5; no reliable D call. V was shortened by 6 bases and J by 5 bases, with 11 bases between the two germline ends. The CDR3 contains 13 residues. Germline V gene sequence: CDR1 MNHEY, CDR2 SVGAGI. The CDR3 protein is CASRRRPHQPQHF. In DNA, the CDR3 is TGTGCCAGCAGGAGGCGGCCCCATCAGCCCCAGCATTTT.

The chain has TRBV21-1 and TRBJ2-7; no check of the table's D call, TRBD1, against the DNA was made. TRBV21-1 is classified as a pseudogene. There are 13 residues in the CDR3. This CDR3 reads CASSKVSTRGQYF. The CDR3 bases are TGTGCCAGCAGCAAAGTTAGTACAAGGGGGCAGTACTTC.

This clone occurred a few times. The chain carries TRBV19 and TRBJ1-5; D ambiguous. The CDR3 length is 12 residues. Germline CDR1 and CDR2: LNHDA and SQIVND (reference sequence). The V end was cut by 5 bases, the J end by 5 bases, with 7 bases between. The CDR3 sequence is CASSRVYQPQHF. DNA for the CDR3: TGTGCCAGTAGTCGTGTTTATCAGCCCCAGCATTTT.

V is TRBV6-4 and J is TRBJ2-1; D possibly corresponds to TRBD2 (6 bases). The germline V gene has CDR1 MRHNA and CDR2 SNTAGT. The CDR3 totals 15 residues. V lost 2 bases and J lost 4, with 12 bases in between. The CDR3 spells CASSDGGGPYNEQFF. In nucleotides, the CDR3 is TGTGCCAGCAGTGACGGTGGAGGGCCTTACAATGAGCAGTTCTTC.

The V gene is TRBV30, the J gene TRBJ1-5; 8 positions match TRBD1. J was trimmed by 13 bases and V by 1 base; bases with no gene match: 9. This CDR3 has 13 residues. From germline, CDR1 is GTSNPN and CDR2 SVGIG (reference sequence). CDR3 in amino acids: CAWSASRTGSQHF. The CDR3 region has the DNA TGTGCCTGGAGTGCTTCCCGGACAGGGAGTCAGCATTTT.

The CDR3 here is CATSDLSGGGYTF. CDR3 nucleotide sequence: TGTGCCACCAGTGATTTATCAGGTGGGGGCTACACCTTC. The chain carries TRBV24-1 and TRBJ1-2; D gene uncertain. This CDR3 comprises 13 residues. Trimming shortened V by 1 base and J by 8 bases, and 10 bases separated the two germline ends. In germline, CDR1 is KGHDR, CDR2 SFDVKD.

The chain couples TRBV6-4 to TRBJ2-2, with D uncertain. The germline V gene has CDR1 MRHNA and CDR2 SNTAGT. Trimming removed 4 bases at V and 8 bases at J, with 11 bases between. The CDR3 covers 13 residues. The CDR3 DNA reads as TGTGCCAGCAGTGTTGTGGCTTTGGGGGAGCTGTTTTTT. This gives the protein CASSVVALGELFF.

DNA for the CDR3: TGCGCCAGCAGCTTGGTTCTAGCGGGAGGAGAGACCCAGTACTTC. Translating it yields CASSLVLAGGETQYF. The rearrangement uses TRBV5-1 and TRBJ2-5; 11 bases are a match to TRBD2. V was pared by 0 bases and J by 4 bases, with 2 bases of the junction left unmatched. There are 15 residues in the CDR3. Germline lookup yields CDR1 SGHRS and CDR2 YFSETQ. Using reference TRBV5-1 and TRBJ2-5 for the parts outside the CDR3, the full variable domain is KAGVTQTPRYLIKTRGQQVTLSCSPISGHRSVSWYQQTPGQGLQFLFEYFSETQRNKGNFPGRFSGRQFSNSRSEMNVSTLELGDSALYLCASSLVLAGGETQYFGPGTRLLVL.

This clone is a singleton in its sample. The DNA for the CDR3 is TGTGCCAGCAGGCAGGATAGCAATCAGCCCCAGCATTTT. This gives the protein CASRQDSNQPQHF. This chain links TRBV28 with TRBJ1-5; D not certain. Trimming took off 6 bases at V and 0 bases at J, with 6 bases between the two ends. Germline lookup yields CDR1 MDHEN and CDR2 SYDVKM. The CDR3 is 13 amino acids.

This chain links TRBV19 with TRBJ2-2; D is possibly TRBD1 (6 bases). The germline CDR1 and CDR2 sequences are LNHDA and SQIVND (reference sequence). There are 16 residues in the CDR3. V lost 1 base and J 6 bases, leaving 15 bases between the germline ends. CDR3 region: CASSIGGQRRAGELFF. The CDR3 DNA reads TGTGCCAGTAGTATAGGGGGACAAAGAAGGGCCGGGGAGCTGTTTTTT.

This chain connects TRBV28 to TRBJ1-1; 7 nucleotides match TRBD1. V trimming: 5 bases; J trimming: 3 bases; junction bases outside the gene matches: 12. This CDR3 comprises 16 residues. Germline V gene sequence: CDR1 MDHEN, CDR2 SYDVKM. CDR3 sequence (DNA): TGTGCCAGCAGTCGGTGGACAGGCGGCGGAGACACTGAAGCTTTCTTT. Its protein is CASSRWTGGGDTEAFF. The entire variable domain, with the rest obtained from reference TRBV28 and TRBJ1-1, is as follows: DVKVTQSSRYLVKRTGEKVFLECVQDMDHENMFWYRQDPGLGLRLIYFSYDVKMKEKGDIPEGYSVSREKKERFSLILESASTNQTSMYLCASSRWTGGGDTEAFFGQGTRLTVV.

The chain combines TRBV4-2 with TRBJ2-3; TRBD2 matches 10 bases. The ends lost 1 base at V and 1 base at J; junction bases unmatched: 11. The CDR3 contains 19 residues. CDR1 LGHNA and CDR2 YNFKEQ come from the germline V gene. The CDR3 DNA reads as TGTGCCAGCAGCCAAGGTCCCGGGGGTAGCGGGGGGCGCACAGATACGCAGTATTTT. Protein: CASSQGPGGSGGRTDTQYF.

This rearrangement joins TRBV6-4 to TRBJ1-1; 9 positions match TRBD1. The V gene's germline CDR1 is MRHNA and CDR2 SNTAGT. The J segment lost 7 bases and the V segment lost 6 bases, leaving 9 bases of the junction unmatched. This CDR3 has 14 residues. CDR3 DNA: TGTGCCAGCAGCGCAACTCCGGGACAGGGTGAAGCTTTCTTT. This translates into CASSATPGQGEAFF.

Here the CDR3 DNA reads TGTGCCAGCAGCGACACAAGGAACACTGAAGCTTTCTTT. This codes for CASSDTRNTEAFF. The chain links TRBV3-1 (or the pseudogene TRBV3-2) to TRBJ1-1; no clear D. The CDR3 length is 13 residues. The V gene's germline CDR1 is LGHDT and CDR2 YNNKEL (reference sequence). Trimming pared 5 bases from V and 1 base from J, leaving 8 bases between.

The rearrangement uses TRBV10-1 and TRBJ1-1; D uncertain. Trimming shortened V by 3 bases and J by 5 bases, and 10 bases separated the two germline ends. CDR1 is WNHNN, CDR2 SYGVQD, per germline (reference sequence). CDR3 length equals 13 residues. The CDR3: CASSDQVATEAFF. The CDR3 nucleotides read TGCGCCAGCAGTGACCAAGTCGCGACTGAAGCTTTCTTT.

The chain couples TRBV6-2 or TRBV6-3 to TRBJ1-6; 8 bases map to TRBD1. V lost 2 bases and J lost 8; bases outside the gene matches: 8. This CDR3 comprises 16 residues. Germline loops: CDR1 MNHEY, CDR2 SVGEGT. The CDR3 DNA sequence: TGTGCCAGCAGTTACGAAACAGGGGGAGTAGATTCACCCCTCCACTTT. Protein: CASSYETGGVDSPLHF.

V and J are TRBV4-1 and TRBJ2-1, with 15 bases lining up with TRBD2. The length of the CDR3 is 19 residues. Germline V gives CDR1 MGHRA, CDR2 YSYEKL. Trimming took 1 base from V and 9 from J; bases not matched to a gene: 13. The CDR3 loop reads CASSQAGIGLAGGPCEQFF. The CDR3 bases are TGCGCCAGCAGCCAAGCTGGAATTGGACTAGCGGGGGGGCCGTGTGAGCAGTTCTTC.

J is TRBJ1-6 and V is TRBV3-1 (or the pseudogene TRBV3-2); the D gene is possibly TRBD1 (5 bases). V was cut by 3 bases and J by 6 bases, with 9 bases left in between. CDR3 length: 14 residues. The germline gives CDR1 LGHDT, CDR2 YNNKEL (reference sequence). The CDR3 spells CASSHAGGNSPLHF. In DNA form, the CDR3 reads TGTGCCAGCAGCCACGCCGGGGGTAATTCACCCCTCCACTTT.

The chain carries TRBV12-3 or TRBV12-4 and TRBJ1-2; 7 nucleotides align to TRBD1. Trimming took 5 bases from V and 4 from J; bases not matched to a gene: 4. This CDR3 has 13 residues. The CDR3, as DNA: TGTGCCAGCAGTACCGCAGGGGGCTATGGCTACACCTTC. Translated, it gives CASSTAGGYGYTF.

The V call is TRBV29-1, the J call TRBJ1-2; D gene ambiguous. The germline V gene encodes CDR1 SQVTM and CDR2 ANQGSEA. This CDR3 region has 15 residues. CDR3 nucleotide sequence: TGCACTTCGGGTCCAAAGAGACTTCTTAACTATGGCTACACCTTC. Translating gives CTSGPKRLLNYGYTF.

CDR3 loop: CASSLVRRATGELFF. The CDR3 DNA is TGTGCCAGCAGCTTAGTGAGGCGTGCCACCGGGGAGCTGTTTTTT. The J gene is TRBJ2-2, the V gene TRBV7-9; D is ambiguous. Trimming left V 1 base short and J 4 bases short, with 10 bases between. Germline V CDR1 and CDR2: SEHNR, FQNEAQ (reference sequence). CDR3 size: 15 residues.

This chain links TRBV5-1 with TRBJ1-1, with D unclear. The CDR3 has 14 amino acids. Germline values: CDR1 SGHRS, CDR2 YFSETQ. Trimming cost V 4 bases and J 5 bases, with 15 bases left between them. DNA for the CDR3: TGCGCCAGCAGCACCCGACGGAGTGGAACTGAAGCTTTCTTT. Encoded protein: CASSTRRSGTEAFF.

Sample share makes this clone medium-sized. This chain joins TRBV4-2 and TRBJ2-7, with TRBD1 matching 8 bases. Per germline, CDR1 LGHNA and CDR2 YNFKEQ. Unmatched junction bases numbered 18, after V lost 4 bases and J lost 4 bases. CDR3 length: 18 amino acids. The CDR3: CASSPRLGIGQGGYEQYF. The CDR3 coding sequence is TGTGCCAGCAGCCCAAGATTGGGTATAGGACAGGGTGGATACGAGCAGTACTTC.

The chain couples TRBV3-1 (or the pseudogene TRBV3-2) to TRBJ1-5, with no clear D. The CDR3 sequence is 13 residues long. The germline V gene encodes CDR1 LGHDT and CDR2 YNNKEL (reference sequence). Trimming cost V 0 bases and J 10 bases, with 10 bases left between them. CDR3 sequence reads: CASSQEAEGPQHF. CDR3 nucleotide sequence: TGTGCCAGCAGCCAAGAGGCCGAGGGACCCCAGCATTTT.

V usage is TRBV5-1 and J usage is TRBJ2-1, with TRBD2 matching 14 bases. CDR3 size: 16 residues. Per the germline V gene, CDR1 is SGHRS and CDR2 is YFSETQ. V shed 4 bases, J shed 7 bases, and the junction held 7 bases outside the gene matches. CDR3 protein: CASSLMTSGGANEQFF. DNA for the CDR3: TGCGCCAGCAGCCTCATGACTAGCGGGGGGGCGAATGAGCAGTTCTTC.

The chain joins TRBV20-1 to TRBJ1-5; D not certain. The CDR3 covers 17 residues. Germline CDR1 and CDR2: DFQATT and SNEGSKA (reference sequence). V was clipped by 3 bases and J by 0 bases, with 18 bases between them. CDR3 nucleotides: TGCAGTGCTAGTGAGGCTGGAGGTGGGTATAGCAATCAGCCCCAGCATTTT. Its protein is CSASEAGGGYSNQPQHF.

The chain links TRBV10-3 to TRBJ2-5; 10 bases agree with TRBD2. CDR3 length: 18 residues. Looked up from germline, CDR1 is ENHRY and CDR2 is SYGVKD. V lost 4 bases, J lost 1 base, and 12 bases stayed unmatched. The CDR3 DNA is TGTGCCATCAGTGGAGAACTAGCGGGGCTACTGGGCCAAGAGACCCAGTACTTC. This codes for CAISGELAGLLGQETQYF.